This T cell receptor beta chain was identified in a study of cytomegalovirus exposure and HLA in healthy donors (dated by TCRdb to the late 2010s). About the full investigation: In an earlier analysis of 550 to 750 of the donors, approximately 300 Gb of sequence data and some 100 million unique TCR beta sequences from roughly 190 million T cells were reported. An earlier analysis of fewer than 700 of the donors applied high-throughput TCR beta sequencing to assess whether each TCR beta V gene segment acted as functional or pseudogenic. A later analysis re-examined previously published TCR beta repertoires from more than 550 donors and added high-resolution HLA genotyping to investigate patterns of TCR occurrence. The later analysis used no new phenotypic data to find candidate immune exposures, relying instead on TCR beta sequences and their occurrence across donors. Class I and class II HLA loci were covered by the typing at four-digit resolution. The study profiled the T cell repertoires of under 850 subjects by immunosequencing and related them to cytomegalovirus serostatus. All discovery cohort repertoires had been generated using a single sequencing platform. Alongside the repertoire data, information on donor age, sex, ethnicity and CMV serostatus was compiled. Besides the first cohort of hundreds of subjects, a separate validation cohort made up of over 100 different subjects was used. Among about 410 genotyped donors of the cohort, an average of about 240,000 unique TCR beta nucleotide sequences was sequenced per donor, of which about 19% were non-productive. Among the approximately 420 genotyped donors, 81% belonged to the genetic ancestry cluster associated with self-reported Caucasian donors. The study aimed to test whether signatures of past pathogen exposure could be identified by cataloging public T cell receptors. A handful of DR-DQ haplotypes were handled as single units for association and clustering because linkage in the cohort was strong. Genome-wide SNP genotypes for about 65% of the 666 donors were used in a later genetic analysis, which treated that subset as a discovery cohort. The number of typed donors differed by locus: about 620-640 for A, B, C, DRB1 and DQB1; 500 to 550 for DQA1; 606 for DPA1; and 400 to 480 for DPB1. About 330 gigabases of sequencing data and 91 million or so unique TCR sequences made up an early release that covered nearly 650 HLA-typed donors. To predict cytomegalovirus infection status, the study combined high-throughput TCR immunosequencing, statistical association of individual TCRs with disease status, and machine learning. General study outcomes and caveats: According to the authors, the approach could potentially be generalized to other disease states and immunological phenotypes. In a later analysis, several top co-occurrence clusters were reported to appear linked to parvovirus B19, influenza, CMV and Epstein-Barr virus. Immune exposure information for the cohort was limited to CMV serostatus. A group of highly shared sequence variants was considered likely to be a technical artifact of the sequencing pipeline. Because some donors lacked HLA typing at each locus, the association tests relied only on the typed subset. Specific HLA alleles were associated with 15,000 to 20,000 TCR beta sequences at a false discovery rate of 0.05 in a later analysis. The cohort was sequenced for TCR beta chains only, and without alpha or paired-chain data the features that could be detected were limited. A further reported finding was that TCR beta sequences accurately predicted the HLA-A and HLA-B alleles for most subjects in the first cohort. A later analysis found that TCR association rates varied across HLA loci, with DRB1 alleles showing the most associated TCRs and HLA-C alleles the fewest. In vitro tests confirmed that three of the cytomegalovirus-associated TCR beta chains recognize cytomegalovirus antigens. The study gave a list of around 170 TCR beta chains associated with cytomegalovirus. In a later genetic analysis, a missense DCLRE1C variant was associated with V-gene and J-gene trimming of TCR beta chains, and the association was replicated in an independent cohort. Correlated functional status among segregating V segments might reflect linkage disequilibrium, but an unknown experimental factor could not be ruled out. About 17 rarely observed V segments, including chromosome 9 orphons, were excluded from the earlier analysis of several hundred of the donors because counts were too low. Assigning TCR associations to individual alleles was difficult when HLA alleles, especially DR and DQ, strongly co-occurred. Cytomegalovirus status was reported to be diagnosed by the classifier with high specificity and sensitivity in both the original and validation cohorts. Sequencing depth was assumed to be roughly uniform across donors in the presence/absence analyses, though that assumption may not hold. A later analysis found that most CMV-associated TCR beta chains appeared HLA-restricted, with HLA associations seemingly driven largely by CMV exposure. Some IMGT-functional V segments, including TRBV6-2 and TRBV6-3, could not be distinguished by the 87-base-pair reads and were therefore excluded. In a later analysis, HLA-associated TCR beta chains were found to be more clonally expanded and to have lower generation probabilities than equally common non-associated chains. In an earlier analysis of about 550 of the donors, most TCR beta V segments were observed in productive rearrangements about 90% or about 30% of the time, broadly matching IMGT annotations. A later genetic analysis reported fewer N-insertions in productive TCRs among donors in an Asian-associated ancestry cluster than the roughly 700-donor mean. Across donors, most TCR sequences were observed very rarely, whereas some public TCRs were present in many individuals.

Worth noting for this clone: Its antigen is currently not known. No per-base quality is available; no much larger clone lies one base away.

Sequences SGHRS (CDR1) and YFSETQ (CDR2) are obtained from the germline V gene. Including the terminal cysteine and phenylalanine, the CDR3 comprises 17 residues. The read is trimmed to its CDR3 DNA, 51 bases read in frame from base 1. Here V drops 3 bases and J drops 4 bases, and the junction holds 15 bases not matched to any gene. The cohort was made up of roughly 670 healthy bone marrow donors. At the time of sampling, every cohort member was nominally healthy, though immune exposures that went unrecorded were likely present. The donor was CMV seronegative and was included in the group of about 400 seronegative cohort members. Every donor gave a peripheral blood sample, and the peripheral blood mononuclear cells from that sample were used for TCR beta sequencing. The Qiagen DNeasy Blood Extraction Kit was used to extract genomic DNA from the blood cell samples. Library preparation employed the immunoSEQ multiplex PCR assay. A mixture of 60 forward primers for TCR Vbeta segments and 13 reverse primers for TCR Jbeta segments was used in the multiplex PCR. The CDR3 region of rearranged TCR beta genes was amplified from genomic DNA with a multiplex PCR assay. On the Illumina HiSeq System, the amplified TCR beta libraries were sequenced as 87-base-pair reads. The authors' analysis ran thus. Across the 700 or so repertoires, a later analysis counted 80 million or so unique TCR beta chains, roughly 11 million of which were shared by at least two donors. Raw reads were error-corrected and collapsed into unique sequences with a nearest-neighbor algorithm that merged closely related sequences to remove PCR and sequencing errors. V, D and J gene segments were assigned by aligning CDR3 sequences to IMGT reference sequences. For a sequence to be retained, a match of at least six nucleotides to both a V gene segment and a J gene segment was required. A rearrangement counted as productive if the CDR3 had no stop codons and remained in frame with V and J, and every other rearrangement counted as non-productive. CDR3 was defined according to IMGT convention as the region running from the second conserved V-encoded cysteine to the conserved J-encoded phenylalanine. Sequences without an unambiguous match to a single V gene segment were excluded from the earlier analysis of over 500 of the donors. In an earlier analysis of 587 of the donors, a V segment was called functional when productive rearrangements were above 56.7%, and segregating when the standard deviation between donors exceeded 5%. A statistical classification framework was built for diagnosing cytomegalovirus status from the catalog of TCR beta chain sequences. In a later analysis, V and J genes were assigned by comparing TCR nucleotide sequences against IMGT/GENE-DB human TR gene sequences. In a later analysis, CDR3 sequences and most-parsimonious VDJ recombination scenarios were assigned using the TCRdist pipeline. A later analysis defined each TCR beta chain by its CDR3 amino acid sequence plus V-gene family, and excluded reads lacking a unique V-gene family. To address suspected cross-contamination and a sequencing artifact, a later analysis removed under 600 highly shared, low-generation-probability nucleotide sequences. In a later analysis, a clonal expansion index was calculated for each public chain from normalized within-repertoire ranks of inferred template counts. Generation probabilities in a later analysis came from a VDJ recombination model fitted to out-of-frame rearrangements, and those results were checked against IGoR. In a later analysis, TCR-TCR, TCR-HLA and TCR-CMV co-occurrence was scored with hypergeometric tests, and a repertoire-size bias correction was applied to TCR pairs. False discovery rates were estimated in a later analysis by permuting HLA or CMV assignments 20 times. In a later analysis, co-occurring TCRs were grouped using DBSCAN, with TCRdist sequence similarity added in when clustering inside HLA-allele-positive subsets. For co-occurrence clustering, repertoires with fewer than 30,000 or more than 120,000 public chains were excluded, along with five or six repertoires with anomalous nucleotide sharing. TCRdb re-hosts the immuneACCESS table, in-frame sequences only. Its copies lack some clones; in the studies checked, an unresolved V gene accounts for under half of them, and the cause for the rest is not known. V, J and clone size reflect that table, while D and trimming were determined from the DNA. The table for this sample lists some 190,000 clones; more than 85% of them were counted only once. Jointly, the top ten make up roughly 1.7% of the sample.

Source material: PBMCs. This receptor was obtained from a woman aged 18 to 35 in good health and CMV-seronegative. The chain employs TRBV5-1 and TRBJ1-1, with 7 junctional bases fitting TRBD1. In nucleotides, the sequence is TGCGCCAGCAGCTGGCCCCCGGGGACAGCGAGGGGCACTGAAGCTTTCTTT. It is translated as CASSWPPGTARGTEAFF.